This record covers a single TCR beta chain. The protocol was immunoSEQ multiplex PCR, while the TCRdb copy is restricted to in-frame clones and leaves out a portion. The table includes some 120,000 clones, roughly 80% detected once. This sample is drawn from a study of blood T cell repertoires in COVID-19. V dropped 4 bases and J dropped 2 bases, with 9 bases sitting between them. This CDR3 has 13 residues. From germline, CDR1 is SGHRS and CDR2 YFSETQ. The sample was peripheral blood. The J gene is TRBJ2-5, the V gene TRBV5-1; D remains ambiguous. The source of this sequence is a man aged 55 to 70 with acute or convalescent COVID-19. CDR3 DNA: TGCGCCAGCAGCCGAGGAGATCAAGAGACCCAGTACTTC. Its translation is CASSRGDQETQYF.